A selection of T cell receptor beta chains follows, all from one sample in a study of blood T cell repertoires in COVID-19. The protocol was immunoSEQ multiplex PCR, while the TCRdb copy is restricted to in-frame clones and leaves out a portion. The sample has about 220,000 clones; approximately 80% are singletons. Sequencing was done on a sample of PBMCs or T cells enriched from blood (not recorded which). The source of these receptors is a man in his forties who had recovered from COVID-19. Both conserved end residues are part of each CDR3. The D gene is left open where the match is weak. A clone size is listed for some rows: how often the clone was seen (once, few, many), or a class if it is expanded.

d_call: TRBD1; clone_size: -; j_call: TRBJ1-2; v_call: TRBV18; cdr3_aa: CASSPPESGGSYGYTF; cdr3_nt: TGTGCCAGCTCACCACCGGAATCAGGGGGTTCCTATGGCTACACCTTC
d_call: -; clone_size: many; j_call: TRBJ1-2; v_call: TRBV7-7; cdr3_aa: CASSFLQAFGNYGYTF; cdr3_nt: TGTGCCAGCAGCTTCCTACAGGCTTTTGGGAACTATGGCTACACCTTC
d_call: -; clone_size: -; j_call: TRBJ1-2; v_call: TRBV6-5; cdr3_aa: CASRPTRAGGYTF; cdr3_nt: TGTGCCAGCAGACCTACACGGGCGGGTGGCTACACCTTC
d_call: TRBD1; clone_size: -; j_call: TRBJ2-6; v_call: TRBV5-1; cdr3_aa: CASSGQGPGANVLTF; cdr3_nt: TGCGCCAGCAGCGGACAGGGCCCTGGGGCCAACGTCCTGACTTTC
d_call: -; clone_size: -; j_call: TRBJ2-1; v_call: TRBV7-3; cdr3_aa: CASSLRPGSYNEQFF; cdr3_nt: TGTGCCAGCAGCTTACGTCCAGGCTCCTACAATGAGCAGTTCTTC
d_call: TRBD1; clone_size: -; j_call: TRBJ1-5; v_call: TRBV28; cdr3_aa: CASSIAQQGVGNQPQHF; cdr3_nt: TGTGCCAGCAGTATAGCCCAACAGGGGGTAGGCAATCAGCCCCAGCATTTT
d_call: TRBD2; clone_size: -; j_call: TRBJ2-1; v_call: TRBV5-1; cdr3_aa: CASSLVALADARFF; cdr3_nt: TGCGCCAGCAGCTTGGTTGCCCTAGCGGACGCTCGATTCTTC
d_call: TRBD2; clone_size: -; j_call: TRBJ2-7; v_call: TRBV27; cdr3_aa: CASTTESGRGYEQYF; cdr3_nt: TGTGCCAGCACTACGGAGTCGGGGAGGGGATACGAGCAGTACTTC
d_call: -; clone_size: -; j_call: TRBJ2-2; v_call: TRBV13; cdr3_aa: CASSSSGMNTGELFF; cdr3_nt: TGTGCCAGCAGCAGCTCCGGGATGAACACCGGGGAGCTGTTTTTT
d_call: TRBD1; clone_size: few; j_call: TRBJ1-6; v_call: TRBV28; cdr3_aa: CASSDTGGLRSPLHF; cdr3_nt: TGTGCCAGCAGTGACACAGGGGGCTTGAGGTCACCCCTCCACTTT
d_call: TRBD2; clone_size: -; j_call: TRBJ2-7; v_call: TRBV11-2; cdr3_aa: CASSPAGTSGRNEQYF; cdr3_nt: TGTGCCAGCAGCCCCGCAGGGACTAGCGGGAGAAACGAGCAGTACTTC
d_call: TRBD2; clone_size: -; j_call: TRBJ2-3; v_call: TRBV27; cdr3_aa: CASSLVGGTHTDTQYF; cdr3_nt: TGTGCCAGCAGTTTAGTCGGGGGGACGCACACAGATACGCAGTATTTT
d_call: -; clone_size: once; j_call: TRBJ2-7; v_call: TRBV20-1; cdr3_aa: CSARRGPEQYF; cdr3_nt: TGCAGTGCTAGGAGAGGTCCGGAGCAGTACTTC
d_call: TRBD2; clone_size: -; j_call: TRBJ2-7; v_call: TRBV24-1; cdr3_aa: CATRGTSTREQYF; cdr3_nt: TGTGCCACCAGGGGGACTAGCACGCGCGAGCAGTACTTC
d_call: TRBD2; clone_size: -; j_call: TRBJ2-3; v_call: TRBV5-1; cdr3_aa: CASSLGAGSTDTQYF; cdr3_nt: TGCGCCAGCAGCTTGGGAGCGGGGTCCACAGATACGCAGTATTTT
d_call: -; clone_size: -; j_call: TRBJ1-6; v_call: TRBV27; cdr3_aa: CASSTYAPPFTPLHF; cdr3_nt: TGTGCCAGCAGTACCTATGCCCCACCTTTTACACCCCTCCACTTT
d_call: TRBD1; clone_size: few; j_call: TRBJ1-3; v_call: TRBV4-1; cdr3_aa: CASSPDRGFSGNTIYF; cdr3_nt: TGCGCCAGCAGCCCGGACAGGGGATTCTCTGGAAACACCATATATTTT
d_call: -; clone_size: -; j_call: TRBJ1-2; v_call: TRBV28; cdr3_aa: CASRMDGYRGYTF; cdr3_nt: TGTGCCAGCAGAATGGACGGCTACAGGGGCTACACCTTC
d_call: TRBD1; clone_size: -; j_call: TRBJ1-4; v_call: TRBV14; cdr3_aa: CASSRTGPNEKLFF; cdr3_nt: TGTGCCAGCAGCCGGACAGGACCTAATGAAAAACTGTTTTTT
d_call: -; clone_size: -; j_call: TRBJ1-6; v_call: TRBV5-1; cdr3_aa: CASSGGDNSPLHF; cdr3_nt: TGCGCCAGCAGCGGAGGGGATAATTCACCCCTCCACTTT
d_call: -; clone_size: -; j_call: TRBJ1-1; v_call: TRBV12-3/TRBV12-4; cdr3_aa: CASSLGGGSEAFF; cdr3_nt: TGTGCCAGCAGCCTGGGGGGAGGGTCTGAAGCTTTCTTT
d_call: -; clone_size: -; j_call: TRBJ2-5; v_call: TRBV5-8; cdr3_aa: CASRVTPEETQYF; cdr3_nt: TGTGCCAGCAGAGTGACTCCTGAAGAGACCCAGTACTTC
d_call: -; clone_size: -; j_call: TRBJ1-2; v_call: TRBV29-1; cdr3_aa: CSVEDDTNGYTF; cdr3_nt: TGCAGCGTTGAAGATGATACAAACGGCTACACCTTC
d_call: -; clone_size: many; j_call: TRBJ2-2; v_call: TRBV19; cdr3_aa: CASSIDLGVTGELFF; cdr3_nt: TGTGCCAGTAGTATAGATCTCGGGGTCACCGGGGAGCTGTTTTTT
d_call: TRBD1; clone_size: few; j_call: TRBJ1-1; v_call: TRBV7-9; cdr3_aa: CASSQRGGRGPLGAFF; cdr3_nt: TGTGCCAGCAGCCAACGGGGAGGAAGGGGGCCTCTAGGAGCTTTCTTT
d_call: -; clone_size: -; j_call: TRBJ1-2; v_call: TRBV28; cdr3_aa: CASRLQVNYGYTF; cdr3_nt: TGTGCCAGCAGGCTTCAGGTCAACTATGGCTACACCTTC
d_call: -; clone_size: -; j_call: TRBJ2-2; v_call: TRBV7-6; cdr3_aa: CASSLQTGYTGELFF; cdr3_nt: TGTGCCAGCAGCTTACAAACAGGGTACACCGGGGAGCTGTTTTTT
d_call: TRBD1; clone_size: -; j_call: TRBJ2-4; v_call: TRBV5-4; cdr3_aa: CASSSGTGLQGVNIQYF; cdr3_nt: TGTGCCAGCAGCTCCGGGACAGGGCTCCAAGGGGTAAACATTCAGTACTTC
d_call: TRBD1; clone_size: -; j_call: TRBJ1-4; v_call: TRBV11-3; cdr3_aa: CASSSGQGNGGEKLFF; cdr3_nt: TGTGCCAGCAGCTCGGGACAGGGGAATGGTGGTGAAAAACTGTTTTTT
d_call: TRBD1; clone_size: -; j_call: TRBJ2-7; v_call: TRBV5-1; cdr3_aa: CASRSGTGGPYEQYF; cdr3_nt: TGCGCCAGCAGATCCGGGACAGGGGGCCCCTACGAGCAGTACTTC
d_call: -; clone_size: -; j_call: TRBJ2-5; v_call: TRBV7-3; cdr3_aa: CASSLNPGAWETQYF; cdr3_nt: TGTGCCAGCAGCTTAAATCCAGGGGCATGGGAGACCCAGTACTTC
d_call: TRBD1; clone_size: -; j_call: TRBJ2-7; v_call: TRBV7-8; cdr3_aa: CASSREQGDEQYF; cdr3_nt: TGTGCCAGCAGCCGCGAGCAGGGGGACGAGCAGTACTTC
d_call: -; clone_size: once; j_call: TRBJ2-1; v_call: TRBV5-4; cdr3_aa: CASSLKTTEQFF; cdr3_nt: TGTGCCAGCAGCCTCAAGACTACTGAGCAGTTCTTC
d_call: TRBD1; clone_size: -; j_call: TRBJ1-2; v_call: TRBV5-1; cdr3_aa: CASSLDRGAGYTF; cdr3_nt: TGCGCCAGCAGCTTGGACAGGGGGGCTGGCTACACCTTC
d_call: -; clone_size: -; j_call: TRBJ2-7; v_call: TRBV7-2; cdr3_aa: CASSLRLNSYEQYF; cdr3_nt: TGTGCCAGCAGCCTCCGACTTAACTCCTACGAGCAGTACTTC
d_call: -; clone_size: -; j_call: TRBJ2-3; v_call: TRBV4-3; cdr3_aa: CASSQAPGDTQYF; cdr3_nt: TGCGCCAGCAGCCAAGCCCCCGGAGATACGCAGTATTTT
d_call: -; clone_size: -; j_call: TRBJ2-3; v_call: TRBV3-1/TRBV3-2; cdr3_aa: CASSQEPLESADTQYF; cdr3_nt: TGTGCCAGCAGCCAAGAGCCTCTAGAATCGGCAGATACGCAGTATTTT
d_call: -; clone_size: -; j_call: TRBJ2-7; v_call: TRBV11-2; cdr3_aa: CASSFVGGVYEQYF; cdr3_nt: TGTGCCAGCAGCTTTGTAGGGGGTGTCTACGAGCAGTACTTC
d_call: TRBD1; clone_size: -; j_call: TRBJ1-2; v_call: TRBV5-1; cdr3_aa: CASSALTGGEDGYTF; cdr3_nt: TGCGCCAGCAGCGCGTTGACAGGGGGCGAGGATGGCTACACCTTC
d_call: TRBD1; clone_size: -; j_call: TRBJ2-2; v_call: TRBV18; cdr3_aa: CASSRDRGTGELFF; cdr3_nt: TGTGCCAGCTCACGGGACAGGGGAACCGGGGAGCTGTTTTTT
d_call: TRBD2; clone_size: -; j_call: TRBJ2-1; v_call: TRBV28; cdr3_aa: CASSSSPGLGSSYNEQFF; cdr3_nt: TGTGCCAGCAGTTCATCGCCGGGACTAGGAAGCTCCTACAATGAGCAGTTCTTC
d_call: TRBD2; clone_size: -; j_call: TRBJ2-7; v_call: TRBV7-6; cdr3_aa: CASSSVAGPYYEQYF; cdr3_nt: TGTGCCAGCAGCTCCGTAGCGGGACCATACTACGAGCAGTACTTC
d_call: TRBD2; clone_size: once; j_call: TRBJ2-3; v_call: TRBV5-1; cdr3_aa: CASSATSGGTTDTQYF; cdr3_nt: TGCGCCAGCAGCGCGACTAGCGGGGGGACCACAGATACGCAGTATTTT
d_call: -; clone_size: -; j_call: TRBJ1-1; v_call: TRBV28; cdr3_aa: CASSSLGEGSNEAFF; cdr3_nt: TGTGCCAGCAGTTCACTAGGGGAGGGCTCAAATGAAGCTTTCTTT
d_call: -; clone_size: -; j_call: TRBJ1-1; v_call: TRBV29-1; cdr3_aa: CSARTGVNTEAFF; cdr3_nt: TGCAGCGCCCGTACGGGGGTCAACACTGAAGCTTTCTTT
d_call: -; clone_size: -; j_call: TRBJ2-7; v_call: TRBV18; cdr3_aa: CASSSRGESYEQYF; cdr3_nt: TGTGCCAGCTCCTCTCGCGGGGAAAGCTACGAGCAGTACTTC
d_call: TRBD1; clone_size: -; j_call: TRBJ1-6; v_call: TRBV19; cdr3_aa: CASSDLFRQGRSSPLHF; cdr3_nt: TGTGCCAGTAGTGATCTCTTCCGACAGGGAAGATCTTCACCCCTCCACTTT
d_call: TRBD1; clone_size: few; j_call: TRBJ2-5; v_call: TRBV7-2; cdr3_aa: CASSLSGTGGKETQYF; cdr3_nt: TGTGCCAGCAGCTTATCCGGGACAGGGGGGAAAGAGACCCAGTACTTC
d_call: -; clone_size: -; j_call: TRBJ2-2; v_call: TRBV21-1; cdr3_aa: CASSWDSPQANTGELFF; cdr3_nt: TGTGCCAGCAGCTGGGACAGCCCTCAGGCGAACACCGGGGAGCTGTTTTTT
d_call: TRBD1; clone_size: few; j_call: TRBJ1-1; v_call: TRBV11-2; cdr3_aa: CASSFPDRRGTEAFF; cdr3_nt: TGTGCCAGCAGCTTCCCGGACAGGCGGGGAACTGAAGCTTTCTTT
d_call: -; clone_size: -; j_call: TRBJ2-2; v_call: TRBV27; cdr3_aa: CASSLRDTGELFF; cdr3_nt: TGTGCCAGCAGTTTGCGGGACACCGGGGAGCTGTTTTTT
d_call: TRBD1; clone_size: -; j_call: TRBJ2-5; v_call: TRBV5-6; cdr3_aa: CASSLARGQGFQETQYF; cdr3_nt: TGTGCCAGCAGCTTGGCTCGGGGACAGGGGTTTCAAGAGACCCAGTACTTC